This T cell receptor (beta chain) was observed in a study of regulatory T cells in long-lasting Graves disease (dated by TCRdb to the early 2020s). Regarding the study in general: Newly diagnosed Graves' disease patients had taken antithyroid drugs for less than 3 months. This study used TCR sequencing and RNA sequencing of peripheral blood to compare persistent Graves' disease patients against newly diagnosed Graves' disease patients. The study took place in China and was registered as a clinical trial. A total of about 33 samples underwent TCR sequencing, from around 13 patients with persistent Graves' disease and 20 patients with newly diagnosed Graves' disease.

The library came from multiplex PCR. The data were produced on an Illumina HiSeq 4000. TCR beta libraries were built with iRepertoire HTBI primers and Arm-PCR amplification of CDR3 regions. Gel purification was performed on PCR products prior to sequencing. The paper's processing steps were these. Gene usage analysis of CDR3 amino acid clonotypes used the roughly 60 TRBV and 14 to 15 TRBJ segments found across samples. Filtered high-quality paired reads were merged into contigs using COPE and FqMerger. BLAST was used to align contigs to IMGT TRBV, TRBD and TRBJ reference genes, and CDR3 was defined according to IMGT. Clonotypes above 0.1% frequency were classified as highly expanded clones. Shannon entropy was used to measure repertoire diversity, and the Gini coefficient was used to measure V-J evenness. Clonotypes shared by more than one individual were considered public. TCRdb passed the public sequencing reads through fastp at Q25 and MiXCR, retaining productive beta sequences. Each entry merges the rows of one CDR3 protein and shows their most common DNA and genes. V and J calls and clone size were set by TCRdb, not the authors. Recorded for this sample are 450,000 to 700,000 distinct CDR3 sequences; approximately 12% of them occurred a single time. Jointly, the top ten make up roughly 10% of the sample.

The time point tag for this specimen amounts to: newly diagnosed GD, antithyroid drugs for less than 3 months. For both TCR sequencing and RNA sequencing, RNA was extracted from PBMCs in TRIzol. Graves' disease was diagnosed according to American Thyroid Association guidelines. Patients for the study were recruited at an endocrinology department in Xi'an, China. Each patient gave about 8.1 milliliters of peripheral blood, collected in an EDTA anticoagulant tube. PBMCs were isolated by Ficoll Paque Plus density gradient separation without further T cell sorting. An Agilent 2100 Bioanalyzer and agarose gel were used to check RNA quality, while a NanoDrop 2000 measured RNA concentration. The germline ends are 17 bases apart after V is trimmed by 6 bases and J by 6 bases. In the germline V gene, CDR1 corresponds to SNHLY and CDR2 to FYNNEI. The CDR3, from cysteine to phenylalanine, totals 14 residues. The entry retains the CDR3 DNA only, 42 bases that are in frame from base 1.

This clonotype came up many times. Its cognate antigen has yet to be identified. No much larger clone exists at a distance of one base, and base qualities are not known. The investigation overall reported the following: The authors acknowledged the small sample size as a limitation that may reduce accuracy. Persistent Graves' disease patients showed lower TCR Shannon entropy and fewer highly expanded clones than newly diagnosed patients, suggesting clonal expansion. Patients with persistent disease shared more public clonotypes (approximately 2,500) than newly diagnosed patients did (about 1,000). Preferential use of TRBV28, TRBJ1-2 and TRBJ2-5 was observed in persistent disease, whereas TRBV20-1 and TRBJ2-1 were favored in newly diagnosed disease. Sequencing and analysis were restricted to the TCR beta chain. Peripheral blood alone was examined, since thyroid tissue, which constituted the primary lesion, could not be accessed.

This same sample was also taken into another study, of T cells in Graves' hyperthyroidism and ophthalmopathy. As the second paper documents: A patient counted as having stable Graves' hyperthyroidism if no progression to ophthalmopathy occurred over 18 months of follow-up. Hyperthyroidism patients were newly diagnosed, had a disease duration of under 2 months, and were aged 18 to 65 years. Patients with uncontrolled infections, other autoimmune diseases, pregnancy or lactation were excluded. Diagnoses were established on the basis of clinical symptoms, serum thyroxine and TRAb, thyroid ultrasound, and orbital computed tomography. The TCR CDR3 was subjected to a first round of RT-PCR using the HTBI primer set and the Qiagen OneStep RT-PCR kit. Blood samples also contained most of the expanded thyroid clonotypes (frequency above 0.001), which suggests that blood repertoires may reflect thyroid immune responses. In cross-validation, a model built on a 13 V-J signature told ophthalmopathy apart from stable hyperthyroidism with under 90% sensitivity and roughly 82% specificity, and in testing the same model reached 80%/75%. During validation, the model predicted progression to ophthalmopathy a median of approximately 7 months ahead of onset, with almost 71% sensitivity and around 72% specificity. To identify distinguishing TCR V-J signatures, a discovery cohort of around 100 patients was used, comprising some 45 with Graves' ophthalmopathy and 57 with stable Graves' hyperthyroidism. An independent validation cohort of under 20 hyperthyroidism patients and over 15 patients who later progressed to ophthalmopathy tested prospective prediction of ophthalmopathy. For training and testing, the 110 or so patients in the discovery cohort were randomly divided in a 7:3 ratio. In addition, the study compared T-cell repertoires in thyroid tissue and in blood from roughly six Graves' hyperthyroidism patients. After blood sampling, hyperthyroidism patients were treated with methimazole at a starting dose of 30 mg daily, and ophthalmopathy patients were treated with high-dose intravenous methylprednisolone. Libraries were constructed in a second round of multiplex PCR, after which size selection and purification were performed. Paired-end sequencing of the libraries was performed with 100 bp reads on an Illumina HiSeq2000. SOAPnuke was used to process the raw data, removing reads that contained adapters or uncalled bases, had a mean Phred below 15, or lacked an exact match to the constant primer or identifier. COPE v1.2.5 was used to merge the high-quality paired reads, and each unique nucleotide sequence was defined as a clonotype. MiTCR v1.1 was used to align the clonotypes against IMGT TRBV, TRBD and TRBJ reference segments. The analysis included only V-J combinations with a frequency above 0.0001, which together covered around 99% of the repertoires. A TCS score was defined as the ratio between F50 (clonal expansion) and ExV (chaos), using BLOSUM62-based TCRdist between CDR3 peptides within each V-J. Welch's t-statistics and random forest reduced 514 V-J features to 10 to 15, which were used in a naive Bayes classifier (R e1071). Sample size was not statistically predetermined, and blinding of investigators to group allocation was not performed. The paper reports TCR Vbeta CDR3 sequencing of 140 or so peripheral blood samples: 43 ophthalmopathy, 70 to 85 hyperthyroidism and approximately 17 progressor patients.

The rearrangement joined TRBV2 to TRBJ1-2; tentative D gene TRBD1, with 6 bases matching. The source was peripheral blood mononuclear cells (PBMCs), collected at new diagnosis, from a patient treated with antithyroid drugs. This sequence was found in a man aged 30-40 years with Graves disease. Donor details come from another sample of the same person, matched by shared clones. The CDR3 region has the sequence CASRGTDSTHGYTF. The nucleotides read TGTGCCAGCAGGGGAACGGACAGTACCCATGGCTACACCTTC.